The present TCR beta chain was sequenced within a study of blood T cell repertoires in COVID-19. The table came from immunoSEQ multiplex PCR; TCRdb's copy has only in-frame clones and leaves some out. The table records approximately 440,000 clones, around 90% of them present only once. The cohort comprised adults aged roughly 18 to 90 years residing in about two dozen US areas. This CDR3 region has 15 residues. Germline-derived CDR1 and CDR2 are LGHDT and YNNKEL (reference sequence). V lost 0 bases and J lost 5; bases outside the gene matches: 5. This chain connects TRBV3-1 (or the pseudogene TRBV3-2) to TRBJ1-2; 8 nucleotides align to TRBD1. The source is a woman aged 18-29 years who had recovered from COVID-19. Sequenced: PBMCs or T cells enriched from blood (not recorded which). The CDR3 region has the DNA TGTGCCAGCAGCCAAGATGTCCAGGGGGCATATGGCTACACCTTC. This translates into CASSQDVQGAYGYTF.